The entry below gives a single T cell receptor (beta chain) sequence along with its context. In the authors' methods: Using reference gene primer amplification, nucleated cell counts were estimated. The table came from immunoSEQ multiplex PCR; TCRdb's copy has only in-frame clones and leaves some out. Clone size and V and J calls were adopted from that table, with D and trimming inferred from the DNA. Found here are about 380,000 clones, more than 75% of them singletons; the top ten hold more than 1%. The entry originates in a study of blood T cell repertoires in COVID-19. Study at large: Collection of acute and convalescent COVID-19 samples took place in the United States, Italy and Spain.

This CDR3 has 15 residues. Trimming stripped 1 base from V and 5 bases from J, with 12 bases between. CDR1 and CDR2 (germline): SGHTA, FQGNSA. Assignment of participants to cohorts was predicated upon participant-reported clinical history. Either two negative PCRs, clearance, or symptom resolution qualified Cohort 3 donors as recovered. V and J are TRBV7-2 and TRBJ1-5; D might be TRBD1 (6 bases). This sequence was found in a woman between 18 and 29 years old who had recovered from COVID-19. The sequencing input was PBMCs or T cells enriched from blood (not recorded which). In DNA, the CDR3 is TGTGCCAGCAGCTTAGGAGGACAGACGCATCAGCCCCAGCATTTT. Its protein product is CASSLGGQTHQPQHF.